One T cell receptor (beta chain) is described in this entry. The antigen is unknown. V gave up 4 bases and J gave up 9 bases; unmatched junction bases: 9. Germline V gene lookup returns CDR1 SGHDT and CDR2 YYEEEE. CDR3 length equals 14 residues. This specimen belongs to a study of beta chain features in type 1 diabetes. The collection from each donor was one heparinised blood draw averaging about 116 mL. Whole-study findings and limits: cDNA sequencing could over-represent cells with high TCR expression. The study found moderately but significantly shorter TCRB CDR3s in all four CD4+ subsets of Type 1 diabetes patients. Still unanswered here is whether HLA type influences TCRB rearrangement.

Reverse transcription of all isolated RNA meant that expressed TCRB transcripts were sequenced. TCRdb keeps only in-frame clones here, not all; method: immunoSEQ multiplex PCR. The sample yields a few hundred thousand clones, 8% to 10% seen once. This chain links TRBV5-6 with TRBJ1-3, with 8 bases lining up with TRBD1. This TCR came from a man younger than 45 with type 1 diabetes. The sample consisted of central memory CD4+ T cells from blood. CDR3 sequence (DNA): TGTGCCAGCAGCCTAGGGACAGGCGGCGGCACCATATATTTT. Translated, it gives CASSLGTGGGTIYF.